The following is a TCR beta chain sequence with its context. This sample was included in a study of T cell responses to AZD1222 COVID-19 vaccine. Germline V CDR1 and CDR2: MNHNS, SASEGT. V was trimmed by 0 bases and J by 8 bases, leaving 8 bases between them. The CDR3 length is 14 residues. Clones were sequenced by immunoSEQ multiplex PCR, and TCRdb holds only the in-frame ones, with some missing. The data contain around 89,000 clones, 75% to 90% of them singletons. The sequencing used peripheral blood, collected 28 days after the second AZD1222 dose. This TCR derives from an adult who received the AZD1222 COVID-19 vaccine. This sequence joins TRBV6-1 and TRBJ1-6; D call uncertain. The CDR3: CASSEAMAHSPLHF. The CDR3 bases are TGTGCCAGCAGTGAAGCGATGGCCCATTCACCCCTCCACTTT.